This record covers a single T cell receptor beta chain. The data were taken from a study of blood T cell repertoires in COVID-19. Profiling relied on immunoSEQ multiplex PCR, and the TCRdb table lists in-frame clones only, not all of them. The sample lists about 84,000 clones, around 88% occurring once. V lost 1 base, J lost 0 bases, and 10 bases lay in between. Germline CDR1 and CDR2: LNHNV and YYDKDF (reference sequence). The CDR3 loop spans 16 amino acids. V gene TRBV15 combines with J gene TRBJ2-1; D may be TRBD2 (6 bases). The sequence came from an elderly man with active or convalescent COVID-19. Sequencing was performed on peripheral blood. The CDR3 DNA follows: TGTGCCACCAGCAGAGCCCCTAGCGCCTCCTACAATGAGCAGTTCTTC. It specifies CATSRAPSASYNEQFF.